Listed below are T cell receptor beta chains from one sample, sequenced in a study of blood T cell repertoires in COVID-19. Profiled with immunoSEQ multiplex PCR; TCRdb holds only in-frame clones, not every one. The sample records about 220,000 clones, roughly 80% being singletons. The sequencing input was PBMCs or T cells enriched from blood (not recorded which). The source of these receptors is a woman between 50 and 59 years old who had been exposed to COVID-19. Both conserved end residues are part of each CDR3. Each record gives: J gene, D gene, V gene, clone size, CDR3 protein, CDR3 DNA. The D gene is left open where the match is weak. Clone size appears in some rows only: once, few, many, or a class for an expanded clone.

>TRBJ1-1|TRBD1|TRBV11-2|NA
CASSLDLGTGEAFF
TGTGCCAGCAGCTTAGATCTAGGGACAGGTGAAGCTTTCTTT
>TRBJ2-1|TRBD1|TRBV3-1/TRBV3-2|few
CASSQGLRGRGGSNNEQFF
TGTGCCAGCAGCCAAGGGCTCAGGGGGCGCGGAGGATCGAACAATGAGCAGTTCTTC
>TRBJ1-1|NA|TRBV5-5|few
CASSETARTEAFF
TGTGCCAGCAGCGAGACAGCGCGGACTGAAGCTTTCTTT
>TRBJ2-5|TRBD2|TRBV3-1/TRBV3-2|NA
CASSQAKPGLAGAKETQYF
TGTGCCAGCAGCCAAGCTAAACCGGGACTAGCGGGGGCCAAAGAGACCCAGTACTTC
>TRBJ2-5|TRBD2|TRBV2|once
CASRGPTSGGTQETQYF
TGTGCCAGCAGGGGCCCAACTAGCGGGGGGACTCAAGAGACCCAGTACTTC
>TRBJ1-1|TRBD1|TRBV11-2|few
CASSPGQGARYEAFF
TGTGCCAGCAGCCCGGGACAGGGGGCGCGGTATGAAGCTTTCTTT
>TRBJ2-5|TRBD2|TRBV11-2|NA
CASSGISLTSGGETQYF
TGTGCCAGCAGCGGCATTAGTTTAACTAGCGGGGGAGAGACCCAGTACTTC
>TRBJ1-1|TRBD1|TRBV12-3/TRBV12-4|few
CAVVGQGDTEAFF
TGTGCCGTCGTAGGACAGGGGGACACTGAAGCTTTCTTT
>TRBJ2-3|TRBD1|TRBV5-1|NA
CASSLRTGGDTQYF
TGCGCCAGCAGCTTGAGGACAGGAGGAGATACGCAGTATTTT
>TRBJ1-2|NA|TRBV7-2|NA
CASSLEYPGLNYGYTF
TGTGCCAGCAGCTTAGAGTACCCGGGACTCAACTATGGCTACACCTTC